The 30 T cell receptor beta chains below all came from one sample that was sequenced in a study of human T cells and chemical hapten exposure. TCRdb processed the 5' RACE reads anew with MiXCR; each CDR3 protein has one entry. Of around 82,000 distinct CDR3 sequences listed, more than 7% were seen once; the top ten hold under 2.5%. From whole blood left unfractionated, total RNA was extracted. Receptors were obtained from a male donor in good health.

This clonotype came up a few times. This sequence joins TRBV20-1 and TRBJ1-2; 7 nucleotides agree with TRBD1. V lost 1 base, J lost 4 bases, and 9 bases stayed unmatched. The CDR3 is 15 residues long. Looked up from germline, CDR1 is DFQATT and CDR2 is SNEGSKA (reference sequence). The CDR3 spells CSARAPAGGGYGYTF. In nucleotides, the CDR3 is TGCAGTGCTAGAGCTCCCGCAGGGGGAGGCTATGGCTACACCTTC.

The chain couples TRBV3-1 to TRBJ2-1; D may be TRBD2 (7 bases). The V and J ends lost 4 bases and 0 bases respectively, with 16 bases between them. CDR1 LGHDT and CDR2 YNNKEL come from the germline V gene (reference sequence). The CDR3 runs 17 residues. The DNA for the CDR3 is TGTGCCAGCAGCCTCAAGGGGGGGGGGAGCTCCTACAATGAGCAGTTCTTC. The encoded protein is CASSLKGGGSSYNEQFF.

This clonotype was seen only a few times. This chain joins TRBV4-2 and TRBJ1-1, with D possibly matching TRBD1 (5 bases). The germline CDR1 and CDR2 sequences are LGHNA and YNFKEQ. Between the trimmed V and J ends, which lost 0 bases and 4 bases, there was a span of 21 bases. The CDR3 contains 18 residues. CDR3 coding DNA: TGTGCCAGCAGCCAAGATCCCCTGGTCGGTCGGGACCCCACTGAAGCTTTCTTT. Its protein product is CASSQDPLVGRDPTEAFF.

The chain carries TRBV18 and TRBJ1-5; no firm D call. CDR3 size: 12 residues. Trimming cost V 5 bases and J 3 bases, with 5 bases left between them. Germline assignment: CDR1 KGHSH and CDR2 LQKENI. The CDR3 loop reads CASSEDNQPQHF. The CDR3 DNA is TGTGCCAGCTCAGAGGACAATCAGCCCCAGCATTTT.

This clonotype has at least ten counts. The chain recombines TRBV29-1 with TRBJ2-2; 7 bases are shared with TRBD1. Germline CDR1 is SQVTM and CDR2 is ANQGSEA. V was clipped by 6 bases and J by 2 bases; unmatched bases: 9. The CDR3 runs 15 residues. In nucleotides, the CDR3 is TGCAGCGTGGGGGACAGAGGGACAAACACCGGGGAGCTGTTTTTT. This translates into CSVGDRGTNTGELFF.

This clonotype showed up many times. This chain joins TRBV5-1 and TRBJ2-3; TRBD2 matches 16 bases. Germline CDR1 reads SGHRS; CDR2 reads YFSETQ. This CDR3 contains 18 residues. V was pared by 5 bases and J by 1 base, with 7 bases of the junction left unmatched. CDR3 DNA sequence: TGCGCCAGCAGGATGGGACTAGCGGGAGGGCCTGGCACAGATACGCAGTATTTT. Translation gives CASRMGLAGGPGTDTQYF.

This clonotype has only a few counts. The rearrangement uses TRBV6-4 and TRBJ1-2; 8 positions agree with TRBD1. The CDR3 runs 17 residues. Trimming took 0 bases from V and 0 from J; bases not matched to a gene: 6. Germline lookup yields CDR1 MRHNA and CDR2 SNTAGT. The CDR3 protein is CASSDSIWTGPNYGYTF. The CDR3 nucleotides are TGTGCCAGCAGTGACTCGATTTGGACAGGGCCTAACTATGGCTACACCTTC.

The chain combines TRBV5-1 with TRBJ2-3; D possibly matches TRBD1 or TRBD2 (7 bases each). Germline CDR1 and CDR2: SGHRS and YFSETQ. The V end lost 5 bases, the J end lost 5 bases, and 12 bases lay between the germline ends. This CDR3 has 13 amino acids. CDR3 nucleotide sequence: TGCGCCAGCAGTCAGGGGGGGCAAGATACGCAGTATTTT. This codes for CASSQGGQDTQYF.

The sample holds many counts of this clonotype. The DNA for the CDR3 is TGCAGCGTTACCTTCTGGGGACGGCAAAACTATGGCTACACCTTC. Translating gives CSVTFWGRQNYGYTF. This chain joins TRBV29-1 and TRBJ1-2; D is possibly TRBD1 (5 bases). Germline V CDR1 and CDR2: SQVTM, ANQGSEA. With 5 bases removed from V and 2 bases from J, the gap between germline ends came to 18 bases. CDR3 length: 15 amino acids.

This clonotype was seen repeatedly, ten times or more. The chain couples TRBV30 to TRBJ1-2; D is undetermined. Germline lookup yields CDR1 GTSNPN and CDR2 SVGIG (reference sequence). V lost 0 bases to trimming and J lost 4 bases, with 18 bases between them. This CDR3 is built from 16 residues. The CDR3, as DNA: TGTGCCTGGAGTGTACAGCGGTCAGCCATTGGCTATGGCTACACCTTC. The encoded protein is CAWSVQRSAIGYGYTF.

The sample holds a few counts of this clonotype. This sequence joins TRBV7-8 and TRBJ2-1; D is perhaps TRBD2 (6 bases). The CDR3 length is 17 residues. V dropped 1 base and J dropped 1 base, with 14 bases sitting between them. Germline lookup yields CDR1 SGHVS and CDR2 FQNEAQ. In DNA form, the CDR3 reads TGTGCCAGCAGCTTAGAGGTGGGACTGTTTTCCTACAATGAGCAGTTCTTC. This codes for CASSLEVGLFSYNEQFF.

This chain joins TRBV5-6 and TRBJ2-3, with 13 bases lining up with TRBD2. J gave up 5 bases and V 4 bases, and 1 base lay outside the gene matches. Germline CDR1 and CDR2: SGHDT and YYEEEE. The CDR3 is 14 residues long. The CDR3 spells CASSRLAGGDTQYF. The CDR3 DNA reads as TGTGCCAGCAGCCGACTAGCGGGAGGAGATACGCAGTATTTT. Looking up the rest from reference TRBV5-6 and TRBJ2-3 gives the full variable domain: DAGVTQSPTHLIKTRGQQVTLRCSPKSGHDTVSWYQQALGQGPQFIFQYYEEEERQRGNFPDRFSGHQFPNYSSELNVNALLLGDSALYLCASSRLAGGDTQYFGPGTRLTVL.

In this sample, this clonotype turned up many times. The chain recombines TRBV6-5 with TRBJ1-3; 10 bases map to TRBD1. The junction had 5 bases not matched to a gene; V was cut back by 6 bases and J by 0 bases. Germline V gene data show CDR1 as MNHEY and CDR2 as SVGAGI. The CDR3 extends over 16 amino acids. The CDR3 DNA is TGTGCCAGCAGCCAGACAGGGGGCTCCTCTGGAAACACCATATATTTT. As protein: CASSQTGGSSGNTIYF.

This clonotype was seen at least ten times. This rearrangement joins TRBV4-1 to TRBJ2-1; D uncertain. Germline V CDR1 and CDR2: MGHRA, YSYEKL. Between the trimmed V and J ends, which lost 1 base and 5 bases, there was a span of 6 bases. The CDR3 covers 13 residues. The CDR3 reads CASSQGPHNEQFF. The CDR3 coding sequence is TGCGCCAGCAGCCAAGGACCCCACAATGAGCAGTTCTTC.

The chain links TRBV7-2 to TRBJ2-4; D is ambiguous. The CDR3 covers 20 residues. Germline-derived CDR1 and CDR2 are SGHTA and FQGNSA. Trimming stripped 1 base from V and 0 bases from J, with 22 bases between. The CDR3 loop reads CASSLGGGSMAGLAKNIQYF. CDR3 DNA: TGTGCCAGCAGCTTAGGGGGTGGTAGCATGGCAGGTCTAGCCAAAAACATTCAGTACTTC.

This clonotype was counted many times. The chain combines TRBV4-1 with TRBJ1-1; tentatively, D is TRBD1 (6 bases). The CDR3 contains 17 residues. Trimming left V 5 bases short and J 5 bases short, with 24 bases between. In germline, CDR1 is MGHRA, CDR2 YSYEKL. The CDR3 region is CASSTSGPNQGTTEAFF. The CDR3 bases are TGCGCCAGCAGCACGTCCGGACCCAACCAGGGGACGACTGAAGCTTTCTTT.

This clonotype came up many times. The chain links TRBV12-3 or TRBV12-4 to TRBJ1-5; 8 bases align to TRBD1. The CDR3 totals 13 residues. Losses at the gene ends were 7 bases for V and 7 bases for J; bases not matched to a gene: 6. CDR3 in amino acids: CASKGQGSQPQHF. The CDR3 DNA is TGTGCCAGCAAAGGACAGGGTAGCCAGCCCCAGCATTTT.

This clonotype turned up a few times. V is TRBV11-2 and J is TRBJ2-7; 9 bases are a match to TRBD1. The CDR3 contains 16 residues. The J segment lost 6 bases and the V segment lost 5 bases, leaving 14 bases of the junction unmatched. Germline values: CDR1 SGHAT, CDR2 FQNNGV. The CDR3 loop reads CASSTFTGGESPEQYF. CDR3 bases: TGTGCCAGCAGCACCTTTACAGGGGGCGAGTCCCCCGAGCAGTACTTC.

In its sample, this clonotype was seen many times. This rearrangement joins TRBV10-3 to TRBJ2-3, with 10 positions matching TRBD2. The CDR3 contains 16 residues. V lost 6 bases to trimming and J lost 1 base; unmatched junction nucleotides: 7. From germline, CDR1 is ENHRY and CDR2 SYGVKD. CDR3 residues: CAISIIAGGGTDTQYF. DNA for the CDR3: TGTGCCATCAGCATAATAGCGGGGGGAGGCACAGATACGCAGTATTTT.

This clonotype was detected a few times. The chain carries TRBV7-7 and TRBJ2-2, with 7 bases lining up with TRBD1. The CDR3 runs to 15 residues. Germline CDR1 reads SSHAT; CDR2 reads FNYEAQ (reference sequence). V dropped 5 bases and J dropped 6; count of bases not matched to a gene: 9. The CDR3 sequence: CASSPRQGYAGELFF. Written as DNA, the CDR3 is TGTGCCAGCAGCCCCCGACAGGGTTACGCCGGGGAGCTGTTTTTT.

V is TRBV5-1 and J is TRBJ2-3; D unclear. V lost 0 bases and J lost 2, with 7 bases in between. CDR3 length equals 14 residues. Germline V gene lookup returns CDR1 SGHRS and CDR2 YFSETQ. CDR3 protein: CASSLAVATDTQYF. CDR3 DNA: TGCGCCAGCAGCTTGGCAGTAGCCACAGATACGCAGTATTTT.

This rearrangement joins TRBV12-3 or TRBV12-4 to TRBJ2-7; TRBD1 matches at 9 bases. This CDR3 contains 18 residues. Trimming took 4 bases from V and 0 from J; bases not matched to a gene: 13. In nucleotides, the CDR3 is TGTGCCAGCAGTTCCACCAGGGACAGGGTAGGAGGCTCCTACGAGCAGTACTTC. Its protein is CASSSTRDRVGGSYEQYF.

This clonotype came up a few times. The chain is built from TRBV5-1 and TRBJ2-3; perhaps TRBD1 as D (5 bases). The germline V and J ends were trimmed by 4 bases and 2 bases, with 5 bases remaining between them. The CDR3 is made up of 12 amino acids. Germline loops: CDR1 SGHRS, CDR2 YFSETQ. CDR3 sequence: CASSGATDTQYF. The DNA for the CDR3 is TGCGCCAGCAGCGGGGCCACAGATACGCAGTATTTT.

This clonotype came up a few times. This chain uses TRBV10-3 with TRBJ2-1; D is perhaps TRBD1 or TRBD2 (6 bases each). Germline V CDR1 and CDR2: ENHRY, SYGVKD. This CDR3 contains 13 residues. V was clipped by 1 base and J by 9 bases, with 10 bases between them. The CDR3: CAISELKGGEQFF. The CDR3 region has the DNA TGTGCCATCAGTGAGTTAAAGGGGGGTGAGCAGTTCTTC.

This clonotype came up a few times. The CDR3 region is CASKREGTTDTQYF. The DNA for the CDR3 is TGTGCCAGTAAGCGGGAGGGGACCACAGATACGCAGTATTTT. V usage is TRBV2 and J usage is TRBJ2-3, with TRBD2 matching 10 bases. The germline CDR1 and CDR2 sequences are SNHLY and FYNNEI. The ends lost 9 bases at V and 2 bases at J; junction bases unmatched: 5. This CDR3 comprises 14 residues. Full variable domain (outside the CDR3, taken from reference TRBV2 and TRBJ2-3): EPEVTQTPSHQVTQMGQEVILRCVPISNHLYFYWYRQILGQKVEFLVSFYNNEISEKSEIFDDQFSVERPDGSNFTLKIRSTKLEDSAMYFCASKREGTTDTQYFGPGTRLTVL.

This clonotype has just a few counts. CDR3 in amino acids: CSARGGTDRTNTEAFF. In DNA form, the CDR3 reads TGCAGTGCTAGAGGGGGGACGGACAGGACGAACACTGAAGCTTTCTTT. The chain couples TRBV20-1 to TRBJ1-1; 7 positions match TRBD1. The V segment lost 1 base and the J segment 1 base; nucleotides outside the gene matches: 9. CDR1 is DFQATT, CDR2 SNEGSKA, per germline (reference sequence). The CDR3 extends over 16 amino acids.

This clonotype was observed many times. J is TRBJ2-2 and V is TRBV3-1; 7 bases align to TRBD1. The J segment lost 1 base and the V segment lost 2 bases, leaving 1 base of the junction unmatched. The CDR3 is 15 amino acids. Germline V lookup: CDR1 LGHDT, CDR2 YNNKEL (reference sequence). In nucleotides, the CDR3 is TGTGCCAGCAGCCAATGGACAGGGAACACCGGGGAGCTGTTTTTT. Translated, it gives CASSQWTGNTGELFF.

This clonotype showed up many times. The chain employs TRBV6-1 and TRBJ2-4; either TRBD1 or TRBD2 may fit D (5 bases each). The CDR3 spans 18 residues. V was pared by 1 base and J by 3 bases, with 19 bases between. Germline loops: CDR1 MNHNS, CDR2 SASEGT. The DNA for the CDR3 is TGTGCCAGCAGTGAAGTAATGGGGACCCATGGAGGCAAAAACATTCAGTACTTC. It specifies CASSEVMGTHGGKNIQYF.

V is TRBV6-6 and J is TRBJ1-5; 7 nucleotides align to TRBD1. V lost 3 bases, J lost 6 bases, and 14 bases stayed unmatched. Germline loops: CDR1 MNHNY, CDR2 SVGAGI (reference sequence). This CDR3 has 17 amino acids. CDR3 nucleotide sequence: TGTGCCAGCAGTTATCCTCTCCGGGAGAGGGGGCGTCAGCCCCAGCATTTT. It is translated as CASSYPLRERGRQPQHF.

This clonotype was counted ten times or more. This chain connects TRBV20-1 to TRBJ1-3; no clear D. V was cut by 4 bases and J by 4 bases, with 14 bases left in between. CDR1 DFQATT and CDR2 SNEGSKA come from the germline V gene (reference sequence). The CDR3 consists of 14 residues. The CDR3 sequence is CSATDGGKGNTIYF. Written as DNA, the CDR3 is TGCAGTGCTACCGACGGAGGAAAAGGAAACACCATATATTTT.